The TCR beta chain under discussion was sequenced for a study of OX40 agonist ivuxolimab in advanced cancers. Points from the study as a whole: More expanded clones were seen, on average, in CD8+ T cells than in CD4+.

Blood sampling was done at baseline, cycle 4 day 1, and cycle 7 day 1. Sequenced by immunoSEQ multiplex PCR; TCRdb stores in-frame clones only, minus some. The sample holds some 64,000 clones; 92% are singletons and the top ten take 0.5% to 0.75%. Deletions cut 0 bases from V and 4 bases from J, with 10 bases between. The CDR3 runs 14 residues. Germline V lookup: CDR1 SGDLS, CDR2 YYNGEE. Concerning this clone: Its cognate antigen is unknown.

The J gene is TRBJ1-2, the V gene TRBV9; D not resolved. The clonotype originates from an adult with an advanced solid tumor such as melanoma, head and neck, liver or kidney cancer. This sample comprised CD4+ or CD8+ T cells sorted from blood, obtained in a trial of the OX40 agonist ivuxolimab. The CDR3 reads CASSVGTLLYGYTF. CDR3 nucleotide sequence: TGTGCCAGCAGCGTAGGGACCCTTCTCTATGGCTACACCTTC.